Following are 8 T cell receptor beta chains from one sample sequenced in a study of sequential checkpoint blockade in melanoma. Here immunoSEQ multiplex PCR was the method, and the copy in TCRdb shows in-frame clones only, minus some. The sample records several thousand clones, about three quarters being singletons. As for treatment: randomized to nivolumab then ipilimumab (arm A) or the reverse (arm B). The source was CD8+ T cells sorted from blood (inferred from file names), collected from a patient given nivolumab and ipilimumab in sequence. Receptors were obtained from a human donor with melanoma.

The chain couples TRBV18 to TRBJ1-5; TRBD1 aligns across 8 bases. Germline V gives CDR1 KGHSH, CDR2 LQKENI. This CDR3 region has 15 residues. The J segment lost 3 bases and the V segment lost 5 bases, leaving 6 bases of the junction unmatched. CDR3 sequence: CASSSGQGANQPQHF. CDR3 nucleotides: TGTGCCAGCTCATCCGGACAGGGAGCCAATCAGCCCCAGCATTTT.

Remarks on this clone: A read error may account for a junction end that differs from germline. This chain uses TRBV4-1 with TRBJ2-4; no clear D gene. The CDR3 is 13 amino acids. The germline V gene has CDR1 MGHRA and CDR2 YSYEKL. CDR3 protein: CASSQGALNVQYF. In nucleotides, the CDR3 is TGCGCCAGCAGCCAAGGAGCCCTAAACGTTCAGTACTTC.

The chain has TRBV6-5 and TRBJ1-5, with 7 nucleotides matching TRBD1. Trimming at V came to 0 bases and at J to 6 bases, leaving 2 bases not matched to a gene. There are 14 residues in the CDR3. From germline, CDR1 is MNHEY and CDR2 SVGAGI. In DNA form, the CDR3 reads TGTGCCAGCAGTTACTCCCCAGGGGGTCAGCCCCAGCATTTT. Protein sequence: CASSYSPGGQPQHF.

The chain has TRBV11-1 and TRBJ2-1, with 8 positions matching TRBD1. Looked up from germline, CDR1 is SGHAT and CDR2 is FQDESV (reference sequence). V gave up 4 bases and J gave up 7 bases; unmatched junction bases: 12. The CDR3 covers 16 residues. The CDR3, as DNA: TGTGCCAGCAGCTCCCACGGACAGGGACGGGGGAATGAGCAGTTCTTC. Translation: CASSSHGQGRGNEQFF.

The chain is built from TRBV10-3 and TRBJ2-3, with D possibly TRBD2 on 5 matching bases. The CDR3 is made up of 12 amino acids. Germline assignment: CDR1 ENHRY and CDR2 SYGVKD. Deletions cut 8 bases from V and 5 bases from J, with 11 bases between. CDR3 nucleotide sequence: TGTGCCATCGAAGGCGAGGGAGATACGCAGTATTTT. It codes for CAIEGEGDTQYF.

V usage is TRBV28 and J usage is TRBJ2-7; TRBD2 matches at 13 bases. The CDR3 extends over 15 amino acids. Trimming cost V 6 bases and J 4 bases; bases outside gene matches: 6. Germline CDR1 reads MDHEN; CDR2 reads SYDVKM. The CDR3 DNA follows: TGTGCCAGCAGCCCGACTAGCGGGAGGATTTACGAGCAGTACTTC. This sequence encodes CASSPTSGRIYEQYF. The entire variable domain, with the rest obtained from reference TRBV28 and TRBJ2-7, is as follows: DVKVTQSSRYLVKRTGEKVFLECVQDMDHENMFWYRQDPGLGLRLIYFSYDVKMKEKGDIPEGYSVSREKKERFSLILESASTNQTSMYLCASSPTSGRIYEQYFGPGTRLTVT.

J is TRBJ2-5 and V is TRBV27, with unresolved D. This CDR3 has 14 residues. V lost 3 bases to trimming and J lost 1 base, with 9 bases between them. Germline loops: CDR1 MNHEY, CDR2 SMNVEV (reference sequence). CDR3 in amino acids: CASSFAYLQETQYF. CDR3 nucleotides: TGTGCCAGCAGTTTCGCCTACCTCCAAGAGACCCAGTACTTC.

The rearrangement uses TRBV11-3 and TRBJ2-2; D is possibly TRBD1 (5 bases). The CDR3 spans 16 residues. V was pared by 2 bases and J by 5 bases, with 15 bases between. CDR1 SGHNT and CDR2 YENEEA come from the germline V gene. CDR3 sequence: CASSLRRAGRTGELFF. The CDR3 coding sequence is TGTGCCAGCAGCTTAAGAAGGGCAGGGCGAACCGGGGAGCTGTTTTTT.